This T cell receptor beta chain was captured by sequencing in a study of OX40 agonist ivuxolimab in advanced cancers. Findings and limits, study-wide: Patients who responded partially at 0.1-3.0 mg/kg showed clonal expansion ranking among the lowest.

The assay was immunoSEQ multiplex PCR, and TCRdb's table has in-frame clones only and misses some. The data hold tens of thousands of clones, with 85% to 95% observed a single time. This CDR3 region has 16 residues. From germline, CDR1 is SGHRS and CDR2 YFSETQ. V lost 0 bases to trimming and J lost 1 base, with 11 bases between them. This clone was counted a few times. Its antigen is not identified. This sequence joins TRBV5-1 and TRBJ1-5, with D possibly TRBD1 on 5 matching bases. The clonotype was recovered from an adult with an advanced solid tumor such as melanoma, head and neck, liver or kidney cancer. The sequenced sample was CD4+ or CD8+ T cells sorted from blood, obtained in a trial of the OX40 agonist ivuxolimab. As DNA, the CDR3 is TGCGCCAGCAGCTTGGGGTGGGGACCCAGCAATCAGCCCCAGCATTTT. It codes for CASSLGWGPSNQPQHF. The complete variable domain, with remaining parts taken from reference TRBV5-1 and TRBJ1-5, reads KAGVTQTPRYLIKTRGQQVTLSCSPISGHRSVSWYQQTPGQGLQFLFEYFSETQRNKGNFPGRFSGRQFSNSRSEMNVSTLELGDSALYLCASSLGWGPSNQPQHFGDGTRLSIL.